This T cell receptor (beta chain) stems from a study of blood T cell repertoires in COVID-19. Looking at the study overall: The study drew acute and convalescent COVID-19 samples from the United States, Italy and Spain.

In the source study's methods: Quantification of nucleated cells was approximated via reference gene primer amplification. Sequenced by immunoSEQ multiplex PCR; TCRdb stores in-frame clones only, minus some. Clone size and V and J calls were adopted from that table, with D and trimming inferred from the DNA. The table lists 55,000 to 75,000 clones, about three quarters of them singletons. Trimming pared 1 base from V and 4 bases from J, leaving 20 bases between. This CDR3 contains 18 residues. Germline V gene sequence: CDR1 SGHVS, CDR2 FQNEAQ. The chain joins TRBV7-8 to TRBJ2-1; D might be TRBD2 (7 bases). Material for sequencing was peripheral blood. This clonotype was sampled from a human donor in a cohort sampled during active COVID-19. CDR3 coding DNA: TGTGCCAGCAGCTTAGGTGGGGGGGCTAGCGGTTTTTACAATGAGCAGTTCTTC. Translated, it gives CASSLGGGASGFYNEQFF.